This T cell receptor (beta chain) was retrieved from a study of cytomegalovirus exposure and HLA in healthy donors. This PCR relied on a set of 60 Vbeta primers and 13 Jbeta primers. The method was immunoSEQ multiplex PCR; TCRdb's version includes in-frame clones alone and lacks a portion of them. Here the sample spans fewer than 180,000 clones, about four fifths being singletons. The CDR3 extends over 16 amino acids. The chain recombines TRBV21-1 with TRBJ2-3; the table calls TRBD1, which could not be checked here. TRBV21-1 is a recognized pseudogene. The sequenced sample was PBMCs. This receptor was taken from a man aged 50-60 years in good health and CMV-seropositive. CDR3 in DNA: TGTGCCCACTTCCCCCGGGACAGGGTCAACACAGATACGCAGTATTTT. Its protein is CAHFPRDRVNTDTQYF.